This passage covers 4 T cell receptor beta chains from one sample sequenced in a study of T cell repertoires in cytomegalovirus infection. TCRdb itself ran the reads through MiXCR, one entry per CDR3 protein. The data show tens of thousands of distinct CDR3 sequences, 20% to 30% seen once. No cognate antigen is known for these TCRs. The source was CD8+ T cells from cultured PBMCs, collected from culture after CMV antigen stimulation. These receptors all come from a human donor in good health (CMV status not recorded). Some clones in this sample may be carry-over from other donors' samples.

The rearrangement uses TRBV27 and TRBJ2-6, with unresolved D. The CDR3 extends over 14 amino acids. CDR1 is MNHEY, CDR2 SMNVEV, per germline (reference sequence). V lost 1 base and J 1 base, leaving 2 bases between the germline ends. In DNA, the CDR3 is TGTGCCAGCAGTTTATGGTCTGGGGCCAACGTCCTGACTTTC. It translates to CASSLWSGANVLTF.

The rearrangement links TRBV28 to TRBJ2-7, with a weak D call TRBD1 (5 bases). This CDR3 region has 14 residues. The germline gives CDR1 MDHEN, CDR2 SYDVKM. The V and J ends lost 6 bases and 1 base respectively, with 13 bases between them. DNA for the CDR3: TGTGCCAGCAGGAGTGCAGGGCCTTCCTACGAGCAGTACTTC. As protein: CASRSAGPSYEQYF.

The rearrangement uses TRBV12-5 and TRBJ1-2, with TRBD1 matching over 9 bases. The V gene end was trimmed by 5 bases and the J gene end by 6 bases; junction bases not matched to a gene: 10. Per germline, CDR1 LGHNT and CDR2 FRNRAP. The CDR3 consists of 15 residues. The CDR3 protein is CASGLSGTGYDGYTF. As DNA, the CDR3 is TGTGCTAGTGGTCTCTCCGGGACAGGGTATGATGGCTACACCTTC.

This clonotype has a handful of counts. The rearrangement uses TRBV13 and TRBJ2-1; 7 bases match TRBD1. Per germline, CDR1 PRHDT and CDR2 FYEKMQ (reference sequence). CDR3 length: 17 residues. V trimming: 6 bases; J trimming: 7 bases; junction bases outside the gene matches: 18. The DNA for the CDR3 is TGTGCCAGCAGTACCTTAGCTAGAGACAGGGTGGGGAATGAGCAGTTCTTC. This gives the protein CASSTLARDRVGNEQFF.